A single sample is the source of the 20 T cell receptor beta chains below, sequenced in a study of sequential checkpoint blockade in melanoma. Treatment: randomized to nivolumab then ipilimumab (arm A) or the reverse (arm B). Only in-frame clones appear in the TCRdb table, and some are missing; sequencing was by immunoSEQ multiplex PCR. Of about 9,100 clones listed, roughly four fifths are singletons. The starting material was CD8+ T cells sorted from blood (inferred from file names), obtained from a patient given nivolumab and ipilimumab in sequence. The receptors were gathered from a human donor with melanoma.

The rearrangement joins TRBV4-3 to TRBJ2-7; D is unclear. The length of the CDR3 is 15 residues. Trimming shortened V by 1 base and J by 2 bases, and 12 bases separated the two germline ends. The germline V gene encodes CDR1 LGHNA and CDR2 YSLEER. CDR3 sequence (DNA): TGCGCCAGCAGCCAAGGCCGAGGCACCGCCTACGAGCAGTACTTC. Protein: CASSQGRGTAYEQYF.

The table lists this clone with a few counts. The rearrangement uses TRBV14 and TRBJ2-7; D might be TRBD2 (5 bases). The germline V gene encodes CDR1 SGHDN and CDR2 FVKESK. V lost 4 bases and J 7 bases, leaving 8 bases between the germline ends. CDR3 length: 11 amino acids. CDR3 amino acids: CASSLGGEQYF. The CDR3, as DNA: TGTGCCAGCAGCCTAGGCGGGGAGCAGTACTTC.

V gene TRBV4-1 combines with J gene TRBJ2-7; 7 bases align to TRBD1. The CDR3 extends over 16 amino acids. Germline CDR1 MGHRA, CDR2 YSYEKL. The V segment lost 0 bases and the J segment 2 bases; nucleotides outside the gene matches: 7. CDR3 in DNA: TGCGCCAGCAGCCAAGATGGGGGACAGAGGACCTACGAGCAGTACTTC. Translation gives CASSQDGGQRTYEQYF.

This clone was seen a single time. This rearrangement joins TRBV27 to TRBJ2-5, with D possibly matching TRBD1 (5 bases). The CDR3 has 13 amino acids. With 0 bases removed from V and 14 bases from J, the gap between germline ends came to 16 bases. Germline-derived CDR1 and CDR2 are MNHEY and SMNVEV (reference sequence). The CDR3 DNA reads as TGTGCCAGCAGTTTATCGATTGGGGCCGTCGTCTACTTC. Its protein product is CASSLSIGAVVYF.

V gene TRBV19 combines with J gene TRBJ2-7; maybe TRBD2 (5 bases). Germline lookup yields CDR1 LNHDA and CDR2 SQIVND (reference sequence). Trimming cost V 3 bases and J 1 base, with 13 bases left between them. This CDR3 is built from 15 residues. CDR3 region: CASSISRALSYEQYF. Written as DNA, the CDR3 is TGTGCCAGTAGTATCTCGCGGGCCCTATCCTACGAGCAGTACTTC.

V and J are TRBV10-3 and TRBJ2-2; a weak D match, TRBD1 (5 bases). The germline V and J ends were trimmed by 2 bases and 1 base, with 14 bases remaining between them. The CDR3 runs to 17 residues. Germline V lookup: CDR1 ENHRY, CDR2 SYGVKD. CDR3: CAISEAQGSVNTGELFF. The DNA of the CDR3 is TGTGCCATCAGTGAGGCCCAGGGTTCGGTGAACACCGGGGAGCTGTTTTTT.

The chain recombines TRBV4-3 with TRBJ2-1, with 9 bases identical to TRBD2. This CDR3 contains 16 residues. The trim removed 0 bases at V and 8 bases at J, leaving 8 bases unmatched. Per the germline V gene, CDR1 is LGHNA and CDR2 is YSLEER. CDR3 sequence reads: CASSQESLAGRDEQFF. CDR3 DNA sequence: TGCGCCAGCAGCCAAGAGAGTCTAGCGGGGCGTGATGAGCAGTTCTTC.

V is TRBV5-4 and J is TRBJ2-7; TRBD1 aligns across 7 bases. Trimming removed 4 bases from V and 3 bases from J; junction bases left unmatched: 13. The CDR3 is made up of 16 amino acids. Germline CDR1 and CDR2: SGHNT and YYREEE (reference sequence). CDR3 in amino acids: CASSPDRVLARYEQYF. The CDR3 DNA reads TGTGCCAGCAGCCCCGACAGGGTTTTGGCGCGCTACGAGCAGTACTTC. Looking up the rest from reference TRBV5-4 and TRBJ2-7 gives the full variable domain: ETGVTQSPTHLIKTRGQQVTLRCSSQSGHNTVSWYQQALGQGPQFIFQYYREEENGRGNFPPRFSGLQFPNYSSELNVNALELDDSALYLCASSPDRVLARYEQYFGPGTRLTVT.

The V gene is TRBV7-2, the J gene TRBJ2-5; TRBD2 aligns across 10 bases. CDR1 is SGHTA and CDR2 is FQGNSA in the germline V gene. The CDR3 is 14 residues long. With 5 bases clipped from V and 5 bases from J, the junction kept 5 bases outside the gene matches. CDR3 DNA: TGTGCCAGCAGCCAAGCGGGAGGGGGGGAGACCCAGTACTTC. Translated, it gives CASSQAGGGETQYF.

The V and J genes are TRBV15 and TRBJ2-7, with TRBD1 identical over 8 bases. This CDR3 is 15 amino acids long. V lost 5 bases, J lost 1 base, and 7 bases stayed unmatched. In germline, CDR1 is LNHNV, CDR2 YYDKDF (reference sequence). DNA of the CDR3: TGTGCCACCAGCCAAGACAGGGGTGGATCCTACGAGCAGTACTTC. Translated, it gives CATSQDRGGSYEQYF.

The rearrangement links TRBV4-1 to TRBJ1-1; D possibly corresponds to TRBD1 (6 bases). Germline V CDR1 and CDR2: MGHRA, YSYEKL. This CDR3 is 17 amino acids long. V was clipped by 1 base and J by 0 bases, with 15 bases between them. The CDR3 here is CASSQGWGTPMNTEAFF. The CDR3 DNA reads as TGCGCCAGCAGCCAAGGTTGGGGGACACCTATGAACACTGAAGCTTTCTTT.

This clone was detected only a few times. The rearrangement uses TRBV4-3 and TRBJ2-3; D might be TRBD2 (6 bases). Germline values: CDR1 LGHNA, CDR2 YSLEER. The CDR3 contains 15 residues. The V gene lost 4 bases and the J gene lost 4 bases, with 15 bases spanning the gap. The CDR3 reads CASSPSAGEADTQYF. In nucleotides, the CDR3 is TGCGCCAGCAGCCCCTCCGCTGGGGAGGCAGATACGCAGTATTTT.

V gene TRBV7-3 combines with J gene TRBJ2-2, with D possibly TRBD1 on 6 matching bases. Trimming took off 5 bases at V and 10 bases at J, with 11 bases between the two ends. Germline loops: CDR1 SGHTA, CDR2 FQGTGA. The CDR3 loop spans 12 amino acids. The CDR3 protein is CASSPNREELFF. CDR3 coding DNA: TGTGCCAGCAGCCCCAACAGGGAGGAGCTGTTTTTT.

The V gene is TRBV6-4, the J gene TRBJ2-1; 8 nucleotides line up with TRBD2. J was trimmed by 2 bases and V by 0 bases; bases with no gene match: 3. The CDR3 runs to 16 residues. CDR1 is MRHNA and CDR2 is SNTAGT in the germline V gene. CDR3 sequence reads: CASSDSERGPYNEQFF. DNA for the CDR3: TGTGCCAGCAGTGACTCGGAGCGGGGGCCCTACAATGAGCAGTTCTTC.

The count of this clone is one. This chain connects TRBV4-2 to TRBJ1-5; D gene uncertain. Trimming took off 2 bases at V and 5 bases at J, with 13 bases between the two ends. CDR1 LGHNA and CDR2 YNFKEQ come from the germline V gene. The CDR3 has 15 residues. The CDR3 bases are TGTGCCAGCAGCCAACTGGACTTTCCGGATCAGCCCCAGCATTTT. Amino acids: CASSQLDFPDQPQHF.

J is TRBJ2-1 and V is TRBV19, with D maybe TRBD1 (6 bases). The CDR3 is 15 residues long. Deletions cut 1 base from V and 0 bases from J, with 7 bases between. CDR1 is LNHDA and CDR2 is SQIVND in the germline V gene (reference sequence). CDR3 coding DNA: TGTGCCAGTAGTATAGCGGACAGCTCCTACAATGAGCAGTTCTTC. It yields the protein CASSIADSSYNEQFF.

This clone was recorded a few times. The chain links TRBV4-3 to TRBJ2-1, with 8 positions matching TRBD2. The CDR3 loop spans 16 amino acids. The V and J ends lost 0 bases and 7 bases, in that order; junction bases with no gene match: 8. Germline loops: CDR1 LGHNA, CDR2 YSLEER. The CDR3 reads CASSQEHGGAWNEQFF. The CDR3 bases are TGCGCCAGCAGCCAAGAGCACGGGGGGGCCTGGAATGAGCAGTTCTTC.

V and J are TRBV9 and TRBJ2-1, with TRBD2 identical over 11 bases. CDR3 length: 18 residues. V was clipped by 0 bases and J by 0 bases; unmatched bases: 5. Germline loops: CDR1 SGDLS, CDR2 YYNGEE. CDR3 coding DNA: TGTGCCAGCAGCGTAGAGACTAGCGGGGTCATCTCCTACAATGAGCAGTTCTTC. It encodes CASSVETSGVISYNEQFF.

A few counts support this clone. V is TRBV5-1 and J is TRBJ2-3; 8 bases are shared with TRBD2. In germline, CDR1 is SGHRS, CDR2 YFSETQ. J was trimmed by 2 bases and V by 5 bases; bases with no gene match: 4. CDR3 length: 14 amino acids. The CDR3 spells CASRVAGFTDTQYF. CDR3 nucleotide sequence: TGCGCCAGCAGAGTAGCGGGATTCACAGATACGCAGTATTTT.

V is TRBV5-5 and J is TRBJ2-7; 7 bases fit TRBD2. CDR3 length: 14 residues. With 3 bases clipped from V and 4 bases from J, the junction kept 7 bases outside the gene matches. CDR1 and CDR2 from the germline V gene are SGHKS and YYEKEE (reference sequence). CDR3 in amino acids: CASSYGGSGYEQYF. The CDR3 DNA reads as TGTGCCAGCAGCTACGGGGGGTCTGGGTACGAGCAGTACTTC.